Sequencing of this T cell receptor beta chain was carried out in a study of human T cells and chemical hapten exposure. Study-wide results and caveats: Among expanded TCRs, significantly more large CDR3 similarity clusters formed than among controls. Alopecia was present in the donors, so their immune response may differ from healthy people's.

Time point specified: pre-sensitization, week 0. Treatment described: therapeutic diphenylcyclopropenone sensitization with weekly scalp DPC. Participating donors were patients with alopecia, aged 18 to 70 years, considered appropriate candidates for DPC. Germline V gene lookup returns CDR1 SGHDN and CDR2 FVKESK. This CDR3 has 16 residues. Trimming removed 0 bases from V and 4 bases from J, with 15 bases in between. On this clonotype: Its cognate antigen is unknown.

Individual cDNA molecules each carried unique molecular identifiers attached by the library. MiXCR was run by TCRdb on the RACE reads, yielding one entry per CDR3 protein. The table includes more than 300,000 distinct CDR3 sequences, approximately 5.1% detected once. The chain links TRBV14 to TRBJ1-2, with D maybe TRBD1 (5 bases). This material consisted of whole blood, taken in connection with sensitization to the hapten diphenylcyclopropenone (DPC). This clonotype was sampled from a woman between 50 and 59 years old with alopecia areata. Some clones in this sample may be carry-over from other donors' samples. The CDR3 DNA is TGTGCCAGCAGCCAAGATCCTTGGGACCGCCGCTATGGCTACACCTTC. Translated: CASSQDPWDRRYGYTF.